This TCR beta chain comes out of a study of T cell clonality in common variable immunodeficiency. Overall study findings and caveats: TCRbeta clonality was increased in CVID versus healthy controls. Repertoire-complication correlations in CVID were limited by patient heterogeneity.

In this sample, this clone turned up many times. No antigen is known for it. The read terminates 3 residues before the CDR3 end, so the remaining end is supplied by the germline J gene. Most patients and controls had Caucasian heritage. Control and CVID samples contributed equal amounts of genomic DNA. Method: immunoSEQ multiplex PCR; TCRdb's copy keeps in-frame clones and lacks some. This sample carries about 37,000 clones, none of them present only once. In germline, CDR1 is MNHEY, CDR2 SVGEGT. CDR3 length: 14 residues. Unmatched junction bases numbered 5, after V lost 5 bases and J lost 5 bases. The chain links TRBV6-2 or TRBV6-3 to TRBJ2-2; 7 nucleotides agree with TRBD1. This TCR derives from a person between 18 and 75 years old in good health. Sequencing input: peripheral blood mononuclear cells. CDR3 protein: CASSEVRGTGELFF. The CDR3 bases that were read are TGTGCCAGCAGTGAGGTCAGGGGGACCGGGGAG.